The 12 T cell receptor beta chains reported below all come from one sample, sequenced in a study of T cells in tuberculosis. Sequencing used immunoSEQ multiplex PCR; TCRdb keeps in-frame clones, though not all of them. The top ten clones hold around 5.2% of a sample with 25,000 to 35,000 clones, around 88% of them seen once. Time point specified: new active TB diagnosis, blood taken before or within 7 days of starting treatment. Sequences were derived from PBMCs, sampled at tuberculosis diagnosis. These receptor sequences come from an adult with tuberculosis.

The genes are TRBV5-4 and TRBJ1-2; D perhaps matches TRBD1 (5 bases). Germline CDR1 reads SGHNT; CDR2 reads YYREEE (reference sequence). V was pared by 1 base and J by 4 bases, with 14 bases between. The CDR3 is 15 amino acids. The CDR3 region has the DNA TGTGCCAGCAGCTTGCGCCCCGACAGAGGCTATGGCTACACCTTC. Translation: CASSLRPDRGYGYTF.

The chain joins TRBV27 to TRBJ2-5; D not certain. Germline V CDR1 and CDR2: MNHEY, SMNVEV (reference sequence). The CDR3 has 12 amino acids. Trimming took off 4 bases at V and 7 bases at J, with 10 bases between the two ends. CDR3 loop: CASSYTRGTQYF. Written as DNA, the CDR3 is TGTGCCAGCAGTTATACCCGCGGGACCCAGTACTTC.

This clone was seen a single time. CDR3 residues: CAISDVDRTGGYTF. CDR3 sequence (DNA): TGTGCCATCAGTGACGTGGACAGGACGGGGGGCTACACCTTC. The V gene is TRBV10-3, the J gene TRBJ1-2; 7 nucleotides line up with TRBD1. Germline CDR1 is ENHRY and CDR2 is SYGVKD. J was trimmed by 8 bases and V by 3 bases; bases with no gene match: 9. The CDR3 contains 14 residues.

The CDR3 loop is CASSSPRYNEQFF. The CDR3 DNA follows: TGTGCCAGCAGCTCCCCTCGTTACAATGAGCAGTTCTTC. The chain is built from TRBV11-2 and TRBJ2-1, with unresolved D. Germline assignment: CDR1 SGHAT and CDR2 FQNNGV. V was cut by 4 bases and J by 4 bases, with 8 bases left in between. CDR3 length: 13 amino acids.

The chain links TRBV28 to TRBJ2-1; D is perhaps TRBD2 (6 bases). The length of the CDR3 is 13 residues. The germline V and J ends were trimmed by 7 bases and 3 bases, with 10 bases remaining between them. Germline V lookup: CDR1 MDHEN, CDR2 SYDVKM. CDR3 sequence (DNA): TGTGCCAGCACCACCGGGGGCTACAATGAGCAGTTCTTC. Amino acids: CASTTGGYNEQFF.

This CDR3 is CASSSTRQTEAFF. The CDR3 DNA sequence: TGTGCCAGTAGTTCCACTCGACAGACTGAAGCTTTCTTT. The chain employs TRBV19 and TRBJ1-1, with D tentatively TRBD1 (5 bases). This CDR3 has 13 amino acids. Germline CDR1 reads LNHDA; CDR2 reads SQIVND (reference sequence). The ends were cut back, 5 bases at V and 5 bases at J, with 12 bases in the middle.

The chain couples TRBV27 to TRBJ2-7; maybe TRBD1 (6 bases). Germline CDR1 MNHEY, CDR2 SMNVEV (reference sequence). This CDR3 comprises 15 residues. The V gene lost 10 bases and the J gene lost 0 bases, with 19 bases spanning the gap. The chain's CDR3 is CATAPEQGSSYEQYF. As DNA, the CDR3 is TGTGCCACCGCACCGGAACAGGGAAGCTCCTACGAGCAGTACTTC.

The chain carries TRBV7-2 and TRBJ1-4, with 7 bases fitting TRBD1. After removal of 1 base from V and 2 bases from J, the junction contained 7 bases not matched to a gene. The CDR3 contains 17 residues. Germline V gives CDR1 SGHTA, CDR2 FQGNSA. CDR3 DNA sequence: TGTGCCAGCAGCTTAGGAAATACAGGGGCGACTAATGAAAAACTGTTTTTT. Amino acids: CASSLGNTGATNEKLFF.

The chain links TRBV21-1 to TRBJ2-1; the table names TRBD2, a call not compared with the DNA. TRBV21-1 is recorded as a pseudogene. The CDR3 totals 18 residues. CDR3 sequence (DNA): TGTGCCAGCAGCAGACCGGGACTAGCGGGGGAGTCCTACAATGAGCAGTTCTTC. Translation: CASSRPGLAGESYNEQFF.

This chain connects TRBV10-1 to TRBJ2-7; the D gene is possibly TRBD1 (5 bases). Germline V gene sequence: CDR1 WNHNN, CDR2 SYGVQD (reference sequence). The length of the CDR3 is 12 residues. V was trimmed by 4 bases and J by 4 bases, leaving 8 bases between them. In nucleotides, the CDR3 is TGCGCCAGCAGTGGGCCAGGGTACGAGCAGTACTTC. This sequence encodes CASSGPGYEQYF.

This chain links TRBV6-6 with TRBJ1-4; 7 nucleotides agree with TRBD1. This CDR3 contains 16 residues. V lost 0 bases, J lost 8 bases, and 9 bases stayed unmatched. Germline V gives CDR1 MNHNY, CDR2 SVGAGI (reference sequence). The CDR3 loop is CASSYSGQRTEEKLFF. CDR3 coding DNA: TGTGCCAGCAGTTACTCGGGACAGAGAACGGAAGAAAAACTGTTTTTT.

The chain has TRBV6-5 and TRBJ1-5; D unresolved. The CDR3 is 14 amino acids. Germline V gene lookup returns CDR1 MNHEY and CDR2 SVGAGI. The V end was cut by 6 bases, the J end by 0 bases, with 9 bases between. The CDR3 nucleotides read TGTGCCAGCAGGCCAGGCCATAGCAATCAGCCCCAGCATTTT. It yields the protein CASRPGHSNQPQHF.